This is a list of T cell receptor beta chains from one sample in a study of T cell changes during pregnancy in multiple sclerosis. The data were produced by immunoSEQ multiplex PCR, yet TCRdb's version contains in-frame clones alone and is incomplete. The data contain about 120,000 clones, approximately 93% of them seen just once; the ten biggest clones take up around 6%. The sample was peripheral blood, taken before pregnancy. The receptors come from a female donor with multiple sclerosis, enrolled in a pregnancy study. Both conserved end residues are part of each CDR3. The order of the fields is J gene, V gene, CDR3 protein.

TRBJ2-1 TRBV2 CASQGAYNEQFF
TRBJ1-2 TRBV14 CASSPGRGYGYTF
TRBJ2-1 TRBV7-7 CASSPDRNNEQFF
TRBJ2-7 TRBV7-9 CASSLGGGGRTYEQYF
TRBJ2-3 TRBV28 CASSGPSTDTQYF
TRBJ2-1 TRBV9 CASSANGLATGEQFF
TRBJ2-1 TRBV11-2 CASSLAPNRGEGPGNEQFF
TRBJ2-3 TRBV10-1 CASSARGLTDTQYF
TRBJ2-2 TRBV19 CASSIARDTGELFF
TRBJ1-2 TRBV10-3 CAISALDGSYGYTF
TRBJ2-3 TRBV5-5 CASSLGTGGSYTDTQYF
TRBJ2-1 TRBV6-6 CASRTGTYNEQFF
TRBJ1-4 TRBV7-8 CASSIEWGGKLFF
TRBJ1-2 TRBV18 CASSPGIDSNGYTF
TRBJ1-5 TRBV19 CASSAIEREEQPQHF
TRBJ2-3 TRBV2 CASSGLAGSDTQYF
TRBJ2-3 TRBV27 CASSLGWGWDSTDTQYF
TRBJ2-7 TRBV9 CASSVDQGATHEQYF
TRBJ2-1 TRBV7-2 CASSLGPLQNNEQFF
TRBJ2-7 TRBV5-1 CASSPGTRGSNEQYF
TRBJ1-2 TRBV4-1 CASSQDGQDYGYTF
TRBJ1-1 TRBV2 CASSAVYEAFF
TRBJ2-7 TRBV13 CASSLVAEQYF
TRBJ2-1 TRBV19 CASSIFRLAGSSYNEQFF
TRBJ2-3 TRBV5-1 CASSPRTSGGLTDTQYF
TRBJ1-4 TRBV28 CASTRGGEKLFF
TRBJ1-2 TRBV2 CASSAAGLALNYGYTF
TRBJ1-6 TRBV30 CAWSRDRANSPLHF
TRBJ1-5 TRBV27 CASSFGGQDSNQPQHF
TRBJ1-2 TRBV6-1 CASSESEQDHTAGYTF
TRBJ1-5 TRBV14 CASIPSTGGNQPQHF